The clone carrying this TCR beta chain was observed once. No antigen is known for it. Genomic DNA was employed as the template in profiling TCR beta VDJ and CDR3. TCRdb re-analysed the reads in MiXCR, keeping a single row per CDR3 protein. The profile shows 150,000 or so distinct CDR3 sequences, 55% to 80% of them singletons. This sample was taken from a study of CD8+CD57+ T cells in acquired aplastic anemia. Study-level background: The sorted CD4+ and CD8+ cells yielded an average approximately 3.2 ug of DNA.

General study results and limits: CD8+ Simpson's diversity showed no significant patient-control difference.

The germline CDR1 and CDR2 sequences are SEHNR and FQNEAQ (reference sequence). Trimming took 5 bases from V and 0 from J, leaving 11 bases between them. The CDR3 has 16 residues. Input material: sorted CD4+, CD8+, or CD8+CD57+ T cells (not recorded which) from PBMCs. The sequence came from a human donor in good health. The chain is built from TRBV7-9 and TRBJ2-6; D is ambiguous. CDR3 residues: CASSRSLLSGANVLTF. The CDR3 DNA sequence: TGTGCCAGCAGCCGGTCACTCCTCTCTGGGGCCAACGTCCTGACTTTC.